What follows is one T cell receptor (beta chain) and its context. It may be a read error: a sequence one base away is much more abundant. This record comes from a study of tumor-infiltrating lymphocytes in primary liver carcinoma. The investigators made TCR beta cDNA from 400 to 550 ng total RNA, using a constant-region primer. Generation of the TCR beta libraries relied on three nested multiplex PCR rounds using slightly modified ARM-PCR. With TRBV1-TRBV30 forward primers and a C-beta reverse primer, the first two PCR rounds were run for 10 cycles each. TCRdb independently ran MiXCR on the multiplex PCR reads; one entry per CDR3 protein. The sample records about 120,000 distinct CDR3 sequences, less than 75% being singletons. DNA and RNA were both co-extracted from roughly 18-30 mg of bulk tissue that had not been sorted. V was shortened by 6 bases and J by 4 bases, with 15 bases between the two germline ends. CDR1 and CDR2 from the germline V gene are MDHEN and SYDVKM. The CDR3 runs 14 residues.

The source material was tumor-adjacent normal liver tissue. The chain joins TRBV28 to TRBJ2-5; either TRBD1 or TRBD2 may supply D (5 bases each). The TCR comes from a woman in her sixties with primary liver carcinoma and hepatitis B virus infection. The CDR3 bases are TGTGCCAGCAGCCAACTAGTGGGGACAGAGACCCAGTACTTC. As protein: CASSQLVGTETQYF.